This is a list of T cell receptor beta chains from one sample in a study of identical twins. One entry per CDR3 protein results from TCRdb running MiXCR on the 5' RACE reads. The sample lists about 810,000 distinct CDR3 sequences; 9% to 15% were seen once. Separately, the same data were catalogued under a study of yellow fever vaccine responses in identical twins.

Sequencing was done on a sample of PBMCs. The receptors derive from a woman in her late teens or twenties in good health. CDR3s include the opening cysteine and the closing phenylalanine or tryptophan. D genes are given only for firm matches. Size values are once, few and many counts, or a class for expanded clones, and some rows have none.

TRBD1	few	TRBV7-2	TRBJ1-2	CASSSSRDSFYGYTF	TGTGCCAGCAGCTCTTCCCGGGACAGCTTCTATGGCTACACCTTC
-	few	TRBV20-1	TRBJ1-2	CSAPAGSNYGYTF	TGCAGTGCCCCCGCCGGATCTAACTATGGCTACACCTTC
TRBD1	-	TRBV10-3	TRBJ2-3	CAISERDSAGGRTDTQYF	TGTGCCATCAGTGAGAGGGATTCGGCAGGGGGCCGCACAGATACGCAGTATTTT
-	-	TRBV6-1	TRBJ2-7	CASFDYGSYEQYF	TGTGCCAGCTTCGACTATGGTTCCTACGAGCAGTACTTC
TRBD1	few	TRBV12-3/TRBV12-4	TRBJ1-2	CASSWGTANYGYTF	TGTGCCAGCAGCTGGGGGACAGCTAACTATGGCTACACCTTC
-	-	TRBV4-1	TRBJ2-7	CASSQGLPSYEQYF	TGCGCCAGCAGCCAAGGGCTGCCCTCCTACGAGCAGTACTTC
TRBD2	-	TRBV15	TRBJ2-1	CATSRGLAGVANEQFF	TGTGCCACCAGCAGAGGACTAGCGGGAGTTGCCAATGAGCAGTTCTTC
-	many	TRBV4-2	TRBJ1-4	CASSGEGPGGGTEKLFF	TGTGCCAGCAGCGGAGAGGGTCCAGGTGGCGGGACTGAAAAACTGTTTTTT
-	few	TRBV10-2	TRBJ2-3	CASKAGQTSTDTQYF	TGCGCCAGCAAGGCGGGACAGACAAGCACAGATACGCAGTATTTT
-	-	TRBV29-1	TRBJ2-7	CSVRQGWEQYF	TGCAGCGTGCGACAAGGGTGGGAGCAGTACTTC
-	few	TRBV5-1	TRBJ2-1	CASRKRANEQFF	TGCGCCAGCCGCAAGCGGGCAAATGAGCAGTTCTTC
TRBD2	-	TRBV12-5	TRBJ2-1	CASGLVRTSGRPYNEQFF	TGTGCTAGTGGTTTGGTACGGACTAGCGGGAGACCTTACAATGAGCAGTTCTTC
-	-	TRBV29-1	TRBJ2-1	CSTPGSSSYNEQFF	TGCAGCACCCCCGGGAGCTCCTCCTACAATGAGCAGTTCTTC
-	-	TRBV19	TRBJ2-7	CASRRMSGIYEQYF	TGTGCCAGTCGACGGATGTCGGGAATCTACGAGCAGTACTTC
-	-	TRBV6-5	TRBJ2-1	CASSNSWGGNNEQFF	TGTGCCAGCAGCAACTCCTGGGGCGGCAACAATGAGCAGTTCTTC
TRBD2	-	TRBV9	TRBJ2-7	CASSVDAGGPYEQYF	TGTGCCAGCAGCGTAGATGCGGGAGGGCCCTACGAGCAGTACTTC
-	-	TRBV12-3/TRBV12-4	TRBJ2-1	CASSLSWPTVNEQFF	TGTGCCAGCAGTTTATCCTGGCCGACGGTCAATGAGCAGTTCTTC
-	few	TRBV27	TRBJ2-7	CASSSGLMWEQYF	TGTGCCAGCAGTTCAGGCCTAATGTGGGAGCAGTACTTC
TRBD2	many	TRBV12-3/TRBV12-4	TRBJ2-7	CASSFWASGRVLEQYF	TGTGCCAGCAGTTTTTGGGCTAGCGGGAGGGTTCTCGAGCAGTACTTC
-	-	TRBV6-5	TRBJ1-2	CASSYGQGRGYTF	TGTGCCAGCAGTTACGGGCAGGGTCGTGGCTACACCTTC
-	few	TRBV9	TRBJ1-2	CASSAPGGVGYGYTF	TGTGCCAGCAGCGCCCCCGGGGGAGTGGGCTATGGCTACACCTTC
-	few	TRBV20-1	TRBJ2-3	CSAATGRVTDTQYF	TGCAGTGCCGCCACGGGACGAGTCACAGATACGCAGTATTTT
TRBD2	many	TRBV3-1	TRBJ2-7	CASSQASGRAYEQYF	TGTGCCAGCAGCCAGGCTAGCGGGAGGGCCTACGAGCAGTACTTC
-	few	TRBV9	TRBJ2-3	CASSGSWGVQYF	TGTGCCAGCAGCGGTAGCTGGGGTGTGCAGTATTTT
TRBD2	-	TRBV19	TRBJ2-7	CASSIGGSLSEQYF	TGTGCCAGTAGTATAGGCGGGAGTCTCAGCGAGCAGTACTTC
-	-	TRBV15	TRBJ2-5	CATSRGQETQYF	TGTGCCACCAGCCGAGGCCAAGAGACCCAGTACTTC
TRBD2	many	TRBV12-3/TRBV12-4	TRBJ2-3	CASSLGTSSDTQYF	TGTGCCAGCAGTTTAGGGACTAGCTCAGATACGCAGTATTTT
-	-	TRBV29-1	TRBJ1-1	CSVEHGEQAGAFF	TGCAGCGTTGAGCACGGTGAACAGGCTGGCGCTTTCTTT
-	few	TRBV4-1	TRBJ2-3	CASSQDQNRPPSTDTQYF	TGCGCCAGCAGCCAAGATCAAAACAGACCACCCAGCACAGATACGCAGTATTTT
-	-	TRBV20-1	TRBJ2-1	CSARVPSNNEQFF	TGCAGTGCTAGAGTCCCCAGTAACAATGAGCAGTTCTTC
TRBD2	-	TRBV28	TRBJ2-1	CASSFPRLAGANEQFF	TGTGCCAGCAGTTTCCCCCGGCTAGCGGGGGCTAATGAGCAGTTCTTC
-	many	TRBV28	TRBJ2-6	CASSLAGISGANVLTF	TGTGCCAGCAGTTTAGCGGGAATATCTGGGGCCAACGTCCTGACTTTC
-	many	TRBV6-5	TRBJ2-1	CASSLSGTQFF	TGTGCCAGCAGTTTATCCGGGACGCAGTTCTTC
-	-	TRBV7-9	TRBJ1-1	CASRPGAALVENTEAFF	TGTGCCAGCAGGCCGGGGGCCGCCTTGGTAGAGAACACTGAAGCTTTCTTT
-	few	TRBV12-3/TRBV12-4	TRBJ2-1	CASSFQDWVEQFF	TGTGCCAGCAGTTTTCAGGACTGGGTAGAGCAGTTCTTC
TRBD1	-	TRBV6-1	TRBJ2-3	CASTPQGGLGTDTQYF	TGTGCCAGCACCCCACAGGGGGGCCTCGGCACAGATACGCAGTATTTT
-	few	TRBV28	TRBJ2-7	CASRSGTSPTYEQYF	TGTGCCAGCAGGTCCGGGACTTCACCCACCTACGAGCAGTACTTC
-	few	TRBV12-3/TRBV12-4	TRBJ2-2	CASRAHTGELFF	TGTGCCAGCAGGGCTCACACCGGGGAGCTGTTTTTT
TRBD2	few	TRBV5-1	TRBJ2-1	CASSTGLGVSRAHYNEQFF	TGCGCCAGCAGCACGGGACTAGGAGTCTCTCGGGCCCATTACAATGAGCAGTTCTTC
-	few	TRBV27	TRBJ2-5	CASSLRPGLAGETQYF	TGTGCCAGCAGTTTACGTCCAGGGTTGGCTGGAGAGACCCAGTACTTC